One T cell receptor beta chain is described in this entry. Its antigen is unknown. From germline, CDR1 is SGHNT and CDR2 YYREEE (reference sequence). The V and J ends lost 1 base and 4 bases, in that order; junction bases with no gene match: 3. CDR3 length: 14 residues. This sample is part of a study of radiotherapy plus CTLA-4 blockade in lung cancer. Study at large: For less than 20% of patients, objective responses occurred, and approximately 31% had disease control.

Study-wide results and caveats: Radiotherapy with ipilimumab was followed by blood expansion of tumor-derived clones. Early blood T cell clone changes and increased post-radiation serum interferon-beta were reportedly the strongest response predictors.

Focal radiation and CTLA-4 blockade (ipilimumab) were tested in chemo-refractory metastatic non-small-cell lung cancer patients. Clones were sequenced by immunoSEQ multiplex PCR, and TCRdb holds only the in-frame ones, with some missing. The sample has around 37,000 clones, around 70% seen once. The TCR was taken from a human donor with non-small cell lung cancer that progressed on radiotherapy plus ipilimumab. The V call is TRBV5-4, the J call TRBJ2-3; 7 positions match TRBD1. The source material was peripheral blood, sampled from a patient treated with radiotherapy plus ipilimumab. DNA for the CDR3: TGTGCCAGCAGCTTGAGGCAGGGGGCAGATACGCAGTATTTT. It codes for CASSLRQGADTQYF.